This is a list of T cell receptor beta chains from one sample in a study of shared clonotypes between healthy human individuals. Profiled with immunoSEQ multiplex PCR; TCRdb holds only in-frame clones, not every one. The profile shows fewer than 3 million clones, around 92% of them singletons. Sequenced sample: naive CD4+ T cells from PBMCs. The receptors stem from a young man in good health. Some clones in this sample may be carry-over from other donors' samples. CDR3s include the opening cysteine and the closing phenylalanine or tryptophan. A D gene is named only where the DNA matches it firmly. Clone size is given for some rows only: seen once, a few or many times, or a class if the clone is expanded.

j_call clone_size d_call v_call cdr3_nt cdr3_aa
TRBJ2-7 - - TRBV7-9 TGTGCCAGCAGCTATGAGGGGCACTCCTACGAGCAGTACTTC CASSYEGHSYEQYF
TRBJ1-1 - TRBD1 TRBV28 TGTGCCAGCACTCGACAGGGAAACACTGAAGCTTTCTTT CASTRQGNTEAFF
TRBJ1-2 - - TRBV2 TGTGCCGGCTCGAATGGACAGACCTATGGCTACACCTTC CAGSNGQTYGYTF
TRBJ2-5 once TRBD1 TRBV30 TGTGCCTGTGGCGACAGGGGGCGAGGACAAGAGACCCAGTACTTC CACGDRGRGQETQYF
TRBJ2-5 once TRBD1 TRBV28 TGTGCCAGCAGTTTTGTTGGGACAGCGGCACAAGAGACCCAGTACTTC CASSFVGTAAQETQYF
TRBJ1-4 - TRBD1 TRBV28 TGTGCCAGCAGCGGGCTCACAGGGGTTAATGAAAAACTGTTTTTT CASSGLTGVNEKLFF
TRBJ2-5 once - TRBV28 TGTGCCAGCAGTCCCCCCGGGGGGCACCAAGAGACCCAGTACTTC CASSPPGGHQETQYF
TRBJ2-7 - - TRBV18 TGTGCCAGCTCACCACCCACGGACCGCTACGAGCAGTACTTC CASSPPTDRYEQYF
TRBJ2-1 - TRBD2 TRBV10-2 TGCGCCAGCAGTGTTCTACGGGCTAGCGGGAGAGATGAGCAGTTCTTC CASSVLRASGRDEQFF
TRBJ1-1 - - TRBV7-2 TGTGCCAGCAGCCGTGAGGCTGCTACACGGAACACTGAAGCTTTCTTT CASSREAATRNTEAFF
TRBJ2-7 - - TRBV27 TGTGCCAGCAGTTTGGGCAGGGGCCCAGGCGAGCAGTACTTC CASSLGRGPGEQYF
TRBJ1-2 - - TRBV28 TGTGCCAGCAGTTTAGGGCAGATCGGCATTGCGGGCTACACCTTC CASSLGQIGIAGYTF
TRBJ2-1 - TRBD2 TRBV27 TGTGCCAGCAAAACTAGCGGCTCCTACAATGAGCAGTTCTTC CASKTSGSYNEQFF
TRBJ2-3 once - TRBV5-1 TGCGCCAGCAGCTTGGAAGGGAGCGGGTTTAAGTATTTT CASSLEGSGFKYF
TRBJ1-1 few - TRBV11-2 TGTGCCAGCAGCTTAGATCGAGGTGGAACTGAAGCTTTCTTT CASSLDRGGTEAFF
TRBJ2-3 - TRBD1 TRBV28 TGTGCCAGTCACATGAGAGACAGGGGGAAAGATACGCAGTATTTT CASHMRDRGKDTQYF
TRBJ1-1 once TRBD1 TRBV11-3 TGTGCCAGCAGCCCCGACAGGGCTACTGAAGCTTTCTTT CASSPDRATEAFF
TRBJ2-7 - - TRBV11-2 TGTGCCAGCAGCCCCGCAGGGGGGGCTCTGCCCTACGAGCAGTACTTC CASSPAGGALPYEQYF
TRBJ2-1 - TRBD2 TRBV4-3 TGCGCCAGCAAGAAATCGACTAGCGGGAGTGGTTATGAGCAGTTCTTC CASKKSTSGSGYEQFF
TRBJ1-5 few TRBD1 TRBV6-5 TGTGCCAGCAGTGGGACAGGGCTTAGCAATCAGCCCCAGCATTTT CASSGTGLSNQPQHF
TRBJ2-3 once - TRBV7-9 TGTGCCAGCAGCTTCGGGGCAGGCACAGATACGCAGTATTTT CASSFGAGTDTQYF
TRBJ2-4 - - TRBV2 TGTGCCAGCAGCAGGAACAAAAACATTCAGTACTTC CASSRNKNIQYF
TRBJ2-1 - TRBD2 TRBV9 TGTGCCAGCAGCCCTAGCGGGTACTCCTACAATGAGCAGTTCTTC CASSPSGYSYNEQFF
TRBJ2-7 - TRBD2 TRBV4-2 TGTGCCAGCAGCCTCCTCCCGGGGGGGCTCAGGGACGAGCAGTACTTC CASSLLPGGLRDEQYF
TRBJ2-5 once - TRBV10-1 TGCGCCAGCAGGGAAGGGGCACCGGGACCCTGTCTGTCCGAGACCCAGTACTTC CASREGAPGPCLSETQYF
TRBJ1-2 once - TRBV27 TGTGCCAGCAGTTGGGGCGGCGGCCCTAACTATGGCTACACCTTC CASSWGGGPNYGYTF
TRBJ1-5 - - TRBV15 TGTGCCACCAGCAGAGAAGTTCGATGGACAGCAAATCAGCCCCAGCATTTT CATSREVRWTANQPQHF
TRBJ1-1 - TRBD1 TRBV6-6 TGTGCCAGCAGTTACCGACAGGGAGGGAACACTGAAGCTTTCTTT CASSYRQGGNTEAFF
TRBJ1-1 - TRBD1 TRBV5-1 TGCGCCAGCAGCTTAACAGGGGGCGGTACTGAAGCTTTCTTT CASSLTGGGTEAFF
TRBJ1-1 - - TRBV7-8 TGTGCCAGCAGCCCCCAGGGAGTATGGACTGAAGCTTTCTTT CASSPQGVWTEAFF
TRBJ2-7 once - TRBV7-9 TGTGCCAGCAGCTTAGCGTGGGGTAGGGGGTACGAGCAGTACTTC CASSLAWGRGYEQYF
TRBJ1-3 - - TRBV28 TGTGCCAGCAGTTTGCTCTCGGCAAAAGGAAACACCATATATTTT CASSLLSAKGNTIYF
TRBJ2-2 - - TRBV7-2 TGTGCCAGCAGCTTAGTGGTGCCACCAGCCGGGGAGCTGTTTTTT CASSLVVPPAGELFF
TRBJ1-1 - - TRBV5-1 TGCGCCAGCAGCTTGGTGCCGGGGGAGTCTGAAGCTTTCTTT CASSLVPGESEAFF
TRBJ2-6 - - TRBV7-8 TGTGCCAGCAACATTGCCAGGGATGCCGGGGCCAACGTCCTGACTTTC CASNIARDAGANVLTF
TRBJ2-3 - - TRBV29-1 TGCAGCGTTGATAGGGGAGACACAGATACGCAGTATTTT CSVDRGDTDTQYF
TRBJ2-2 - TRBD2 TRBV5-1 TGCGCCAGCAGCTTGGCTCCTAGCGGGAGGAGGGGATATGACGGGGAGCTGTTTTTT CASSLAPSGRRGYDGELFF